One sample yielded the 4 T cell receptor beta chains listed below, sequenced in a study of OX40 agonist ivuxolimab in advanced cancers. Repertoires were generated with immunoSEQ multiplex PCR, while TCRdb's copy carries only in-frame clones and drops some. This sample has approximately 70,000 clones, with around 90% found just once. The input for sequencing was CD4+ or CD8+ T cells sorted from blood, taken in a trial of the OX40 agonist ivuxolimab. These TCRs come from an adult with an advanced solid tumor such as melanoma, head and neck, liver or kidney cancer.

The chain uses TRBV5-6 and TRBJ1-2, with D uncertain. Germline V lookup: CDR1 SGHDT, CDR2 YYEEEE. V was cut by 2 bases and J by 2 bases, with 7 bases left in between. This CDR3 comprises 13 residues. For the CDR3, the DNA is TGTGCCAGCAGCTTCGGAACAAACTATGGCTACACCTTC. As protein: CASSFGTNYGYTF.

The chain has TRBV11-2 and TRBJ1-2; D not certain. The germline V and J ends were trimmed by 1 base and 5 bases, with 11 bases remaining between them. The CDR3 is 14 amino acids. Germline V gene data show CDR1 as SGHAT and CDR2 as FQNNGV. In DNA form, the CDR3 reads TGTGCCAGCAGCTTAGTACGCGGGATATATGGCTACACCTTC. Translated: CASSLVRGIYGYTF.

This chain joins TRBV10-3 and TRBJ2-5; D gene uncertain. Trimming stripped 10 bases from V and 5 bases from J, with 20 bases between. Per germline, CDR1 ENHRY and CDR2 SYGVKD. There are 14 residues in the CDR3. Here the CDR3 DNA reads TGTGCCACCGCCCCCTCGGGCAGCCAGGAGACCCAGTACTTC. It translates to CATAPSGSQETQYF.

V usage is TRBV7-9 and J usage is TRBJ1-1, with D maybe TRBD1 (5 bases). Between the trimmed V and J ends, which lost 3 bases and 3 bases, there was a span of 8 bases. The germline V gene has CDR1 SEHNR and CDR2 FQNEAQ (reference sequence). The CDR3 sequence is 13 residues long. Here the CDR3 reads CASSLTDYTEAFF. In nucleotides, the CDR3 is TGTGCCAGCAGCTTGACAGATTACACTGAAGCTTTCTTT.